This TCR beta chain was sequenced in a study of cytomegalovirus exposure and HLA in healthy donors. Concerning this clone itself: Its antigen is not identified.

Study-wide findings and caveats: TCR sequences were mostly rare, though some public TCRs occurred in many donors.

Method: immunoSEQ multiplex PCR; TCRdb's copy keeps in-frame clones and lacks some. The data contain more than 140,000 clones, around 90% of them seen just once; the ten biggest clones take up around 3.2%. Germline-derived CDR1 and CDR2 are KGHSH and LQKENI. V was clipped by 3 bases and J by 3 bases; unmatched bases: 6. The CDR3 loop spans 15 amino acids. The chain carries TRBV18 and TRBJ1-1; 8 bases match TRBD1. This TCR came from a woman aged 18-29 years in good health and CMV-seropositive. The specimen was PBMCs. The chain's CDR3 is CASSPDRAVDTEAFF. The CDR3 DNA reads TGTGCCAGCTCACCGGACAGGGCTGTGGACACTGAAGCTTTCTTT.